Listed here are 9 T cell receptor beta chains from one sample, sequenced in a study of T cell changes during pregnancy in multiple sclerosis (dated by TCRdb to between 2017 and 2020). Library generation was performed with the immunoSEQ multiplex PCR assay. The source is immuneACCESS, and TCRdb retained only in-frame sequences with V and J called. Part of the clones is not carried over; for the studies checked, unresolved V genes explain less than half of this, and the remainder is unexplained. Here the sample has roughly 29,000 clones; about 89% occur a single time. Approximately 3.8% of the sample goes to the ten largest clones. Here the sequenced sample was CD4+ T cells from peripheral blood mononuclear cells, taken in the first trimester of pregnancy. Receptors originate from a female donor in good health, enrolled as a control in a pregnancy study.

The genes are TRBV29-1 and TRBJ2-5; TRBD1 matches 7 bases. CDR1 and CDR2 (germline): SQVTM, ANQGSEA. The CDR3 consists of 12 residues. V shed 7 bases and J 2 bases; nucleotides not matched to a gene: 4. Here the CDR3 DNA reads TGCAGCGGGGGACAGCAACAAGAGACCCAGTACTTC. Its translation: CSGGQQQETQYF.

CDR3 DNA sequence: TGTGCCAGCAGCCGACTGACAGGGGGCCAACAGCCCCAGCATTTT. Translating gives CASSRLTGGQQPQHF. The gene calls are TRBV7-2 and TRBJ1-5; 10 bases are a match to TRBD1. Germline V lookup: CDR1 SGHTA, CDR2 FQGNSA. This CDR3 is 15 amino acids long. V shed 5 bases and J 7 bases; nucleotides not matched to a gene: 8.

The CDR3 bases are TGTGCCAGCAGGGGGTCGGGACTAGCGGCTCTGAAGCCCCAAGAGACCCAGTACTTC. Amino acids: CASRGSGLAALKPQETQYF. The chain carries TRBV2 and TRBJ2-5; 11 nucleotides match TRBD2. Trimming took 6 bases from V and 1 from J; bases not matched to a gene: 16. The germline V gene has CDR1 SNHLY and CDR2 FYNNEI. The CDR3 has 19 residues.

The rearrangement joins TRBV18 to TRBJ1-2; TRBD1 is a possible D gene (5 bases). Trimming cost V 3 bases and J 1 base, with 6 bases left between them. The CDR3 covers 13 residues. The germline V gene has CDR1 KGHSH and CDR2 LQKENI. The chain's CDR3 is CASSPDSNYGYTF. For the CDR3, the DNA is TGTGCCAGCTCACCCGACAGTAACTATGGCTACACCTTC.

The chain joins TRBV5-4 to TRBJ2-2; the match to TRBD1 covers 7 bases. V shed 0 bases, J shed 2 bases, and the junction held 4 bases outside the gene matches. CDR3 length equals 16 residues. Germline CDR1 is SGHNT and CDR2 is YYREEE (reference sequence). The CDR3, as DNA: TGTGCCAGCAGCTTGGTGGGACAGTCCAACACCGGGGAGCTGTTTTTT. Its translation is CASSLVGQSNTGELFF. The full variable domain, its missing parts supplied by reference TRBV5-4 and TRBJ2-2, is ETGVTQSPTHLIKTRGQQVTLRCSSQSGHNTVSWYQQALGQGPQFIFQYYREEENGRGNFPPRFSGLQFPNYSSELNVNALELDDSALYLCASSLVGQSNTGELFFGEGSRLTVL.

This sequence joins TRBV27 and TRBJ1-2; D unresolved. V lost 2 bases, J lost 2 bases, and 6 bases lay in between. The germline gives CDR1 MNHEY, CDR2 SMNVEV (reference sequence). The CDR3 extends over 13 amino acids. CDR3 region: CASSLTRNYGYTF. CDR3 coding DNA: TGTGCCAGCAGTTTAACCCGGAACTATGGCTACACCTTC.

This chain joins TRBV6-5 and TRBJ1-2; 7 bases align to TRBD1. V lost 0 bases and J lost 2; bases outside the gene matches: 6. The CDR3 sequence is 16 residues long. Germline V gene data show CDR1 as MNHEY and CDR2 as SVGAGI. CDR3 bases: TGTGCCAGCAGTTACTCGATCAGGGGGTGGAACTATGGCTACACCTTC. Protein: CASSYSIRGWNYGYTF.

The chain joins TRBV6-6 to TRBJ1-3, with 11 bases aligning to TRBD1. With V trimmed by 10 bases and J by 7 bases, 6 bases remained unmatched. The CDR3 covers 13 residues. Looked up from germline, CDR1 is MNHNY and CDR2 is SVGAGI (reference sequence). In nucleotides, the CDR3 is TGTGCCACCCGGACAGGGGGCGGTAACACCATATATTTT. Encoded protein: CATRTGGGNTIYF.

The J gene is TRBJ2-5, the V gene TRBV5-4; 13 bases map to TRBD2. The junction had 7 bases not matched to a gene; V was cut back by 3 bases and J by 2 bases. This CDR3 region has 17 residues. Germline V gene lookup returns CDR1 SGHNT and CDR2 YYREEE (reference sequence). The CDR3 reads CASSSGTSGNLQETQYF. The CDR3, as DNA: TGTGCCAGCAGCTCCGGGACTAGCGGGAATCTACAAGAGACCCAGTACTTC.